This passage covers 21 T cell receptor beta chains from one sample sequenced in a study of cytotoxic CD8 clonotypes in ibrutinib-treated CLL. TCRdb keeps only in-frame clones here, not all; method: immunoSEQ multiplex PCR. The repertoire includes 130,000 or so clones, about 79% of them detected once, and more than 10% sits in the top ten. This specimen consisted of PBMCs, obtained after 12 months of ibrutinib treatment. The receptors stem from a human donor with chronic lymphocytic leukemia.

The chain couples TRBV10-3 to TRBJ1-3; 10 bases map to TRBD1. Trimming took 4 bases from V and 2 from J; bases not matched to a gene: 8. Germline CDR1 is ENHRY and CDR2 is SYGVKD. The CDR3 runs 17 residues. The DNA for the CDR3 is TGTGCCATCAGTGGGGGATGGGACAGGGGCGCTGGAAACACCATATATTTT. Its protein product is CAISGGWDRGAGNTIYF.

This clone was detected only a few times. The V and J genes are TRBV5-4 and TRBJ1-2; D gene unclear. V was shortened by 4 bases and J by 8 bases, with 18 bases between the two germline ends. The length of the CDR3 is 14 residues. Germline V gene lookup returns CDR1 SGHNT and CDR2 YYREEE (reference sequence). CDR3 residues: CASSTDPSLSGYTF. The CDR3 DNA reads TGTGCCAGCAGCACGGACCCCTCGCTTTCGGGCTACACCTTC.

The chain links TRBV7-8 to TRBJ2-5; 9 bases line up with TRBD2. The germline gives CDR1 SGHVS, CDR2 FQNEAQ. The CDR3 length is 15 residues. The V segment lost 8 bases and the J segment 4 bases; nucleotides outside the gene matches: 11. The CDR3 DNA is TGTGCCAGCTCCTGGGTAGCGGGAGAGGGAGAGACCCAGTACTTC. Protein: CASSWVAGEGETQYF.

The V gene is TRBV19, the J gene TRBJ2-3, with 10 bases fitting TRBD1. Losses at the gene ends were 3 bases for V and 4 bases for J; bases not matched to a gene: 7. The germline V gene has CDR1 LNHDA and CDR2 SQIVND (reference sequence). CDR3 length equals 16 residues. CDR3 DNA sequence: TGTGCCAGTAGTATGACAGGGGGCGGGCGGGCAGATACGCAGTATTTT. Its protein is CASSMTGGGRADTQYF.

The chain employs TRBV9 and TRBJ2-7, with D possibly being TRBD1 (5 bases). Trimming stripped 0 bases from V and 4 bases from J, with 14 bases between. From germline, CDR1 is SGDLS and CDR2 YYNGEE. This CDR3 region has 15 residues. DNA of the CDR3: TGTGCCAGCAGCGTAGACCACGGAAAGGGGTACGAGCAGTACTTC. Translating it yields CASSVDHGKGYEQYF.

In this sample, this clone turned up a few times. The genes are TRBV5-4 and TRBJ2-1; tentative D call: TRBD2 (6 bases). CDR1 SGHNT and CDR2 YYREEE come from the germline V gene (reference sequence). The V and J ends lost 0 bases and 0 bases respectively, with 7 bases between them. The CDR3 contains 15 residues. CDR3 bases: TGTGCCAGCAGCTTGGACGGGGGCTCCTACAATGAGCAGTTCTTC. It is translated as CASSLDGGSYNEQFF.

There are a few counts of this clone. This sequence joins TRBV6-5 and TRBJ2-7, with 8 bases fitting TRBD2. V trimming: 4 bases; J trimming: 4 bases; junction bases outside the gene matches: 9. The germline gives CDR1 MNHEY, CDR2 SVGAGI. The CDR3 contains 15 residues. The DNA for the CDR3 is TGTGCCAGCAGTTCCGGTAGCGGGATGCGGTACGAGCAGTACTTC. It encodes CASSSGSGMRYEQYF.

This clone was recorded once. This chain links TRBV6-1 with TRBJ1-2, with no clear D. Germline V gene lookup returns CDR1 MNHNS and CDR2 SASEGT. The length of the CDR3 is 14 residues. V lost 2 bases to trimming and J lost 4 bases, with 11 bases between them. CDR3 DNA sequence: TGTGCCAGCAGTGAAAGTGGGGTCCCCTATGGCTACACCTTC. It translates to CASSESGVPYGYTF.

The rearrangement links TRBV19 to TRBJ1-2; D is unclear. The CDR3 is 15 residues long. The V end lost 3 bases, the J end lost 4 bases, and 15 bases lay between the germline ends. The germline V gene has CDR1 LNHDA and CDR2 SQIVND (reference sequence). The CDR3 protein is CASSIKSTPSYGYTF. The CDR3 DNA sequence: TGTGCCAGTAGTATTAAATCGACCCCGTCCTATGGCTACACCTTC. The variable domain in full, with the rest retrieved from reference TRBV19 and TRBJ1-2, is DGGITQSPKYLFRKEGQNVTLSCEQNLNHDAMYWYRQDPGQGLRLIYYSQIVNDFQKGDIAEGYSVSREKKESFPLTVTSAQKNPTAFYLCASSIKSTPSYGYTFGSGTRLTVV.

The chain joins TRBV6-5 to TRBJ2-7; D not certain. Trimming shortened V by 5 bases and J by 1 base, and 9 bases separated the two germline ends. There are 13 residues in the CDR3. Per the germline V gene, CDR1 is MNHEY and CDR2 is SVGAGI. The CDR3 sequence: CASSRTGSYEQYF. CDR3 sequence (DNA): TGTGCCAGCAGTCGGACCGGTTCCTACGAGCAGTACTTC.

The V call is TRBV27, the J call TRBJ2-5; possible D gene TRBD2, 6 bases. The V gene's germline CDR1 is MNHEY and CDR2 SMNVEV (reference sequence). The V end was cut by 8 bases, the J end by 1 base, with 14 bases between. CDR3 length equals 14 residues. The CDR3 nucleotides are TGTGCCAGCCGAGAGGGACTGGCCCAAGAGACCCAGTACTTC. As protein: CASREGLAQETQYF.

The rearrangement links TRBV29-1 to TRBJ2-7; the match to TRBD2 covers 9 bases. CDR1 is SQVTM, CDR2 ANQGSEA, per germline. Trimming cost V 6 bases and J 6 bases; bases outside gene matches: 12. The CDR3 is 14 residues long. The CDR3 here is CSVGHWGTSTEQYF. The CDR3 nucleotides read TGCAGCGTCGGGCACTGGGGGACTAGCACCGAGCAGTACTTC.

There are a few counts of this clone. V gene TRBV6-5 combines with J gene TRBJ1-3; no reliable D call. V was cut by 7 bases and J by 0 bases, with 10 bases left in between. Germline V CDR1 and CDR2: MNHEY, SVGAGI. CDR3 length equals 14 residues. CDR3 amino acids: CASTNSVSGNTIYF. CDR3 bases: TGTGCCAGCACCAATTCGGTCTCTGGAAACACCATATATTTT.

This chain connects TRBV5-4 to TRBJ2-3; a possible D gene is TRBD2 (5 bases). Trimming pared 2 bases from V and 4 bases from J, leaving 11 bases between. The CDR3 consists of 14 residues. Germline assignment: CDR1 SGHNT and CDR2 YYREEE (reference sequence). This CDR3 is CASSFRESADTQYF. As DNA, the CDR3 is TGTGCCAGCAGCTTTCGGGAAAGTGCAGATACGCAGTATTTT.

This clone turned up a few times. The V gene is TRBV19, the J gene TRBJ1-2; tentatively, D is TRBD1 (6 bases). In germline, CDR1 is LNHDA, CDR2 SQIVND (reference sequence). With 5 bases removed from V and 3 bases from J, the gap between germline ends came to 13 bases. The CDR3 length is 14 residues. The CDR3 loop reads CASSPQGNYYGYTF. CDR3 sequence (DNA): TGTGCCAGTAGTCCACAGGGAAACTACTATGGCTACACCTTC.

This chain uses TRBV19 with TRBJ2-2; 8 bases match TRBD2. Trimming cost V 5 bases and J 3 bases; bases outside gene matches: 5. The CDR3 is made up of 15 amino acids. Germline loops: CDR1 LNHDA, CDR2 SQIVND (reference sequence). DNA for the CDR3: TGTGCCAGTAGTCCCACGGGAGGGGACACCGGGGAGCTGTTTTTT. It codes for CASSPTGGDTGELFF.

The CDR3 region is CASSYRTLSTEAFF. In DNA, the CDR3 is TGTGCCAGCAGCTACAGGACTCTCTCCACTGAAGCTTTCTTT. The chain has TRBV6-5 and TRBJ1-1; TRBD1 is a possible D gene (5 bases). V shed 6 bases and J shed 4 bases, with 15 bases lying between them. This CDR3 has 14 residues. Germline V CDR1 and CDR2: MNHEY, SVGAGI.

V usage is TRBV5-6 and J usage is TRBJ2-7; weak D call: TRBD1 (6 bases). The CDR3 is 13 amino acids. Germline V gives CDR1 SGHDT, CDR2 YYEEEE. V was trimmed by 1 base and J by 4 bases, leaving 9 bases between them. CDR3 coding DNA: TGTGCCAGCAGCTTGACAGGGTATTACGAGCAGTACTTC. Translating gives CASSLTGYYEQYF.

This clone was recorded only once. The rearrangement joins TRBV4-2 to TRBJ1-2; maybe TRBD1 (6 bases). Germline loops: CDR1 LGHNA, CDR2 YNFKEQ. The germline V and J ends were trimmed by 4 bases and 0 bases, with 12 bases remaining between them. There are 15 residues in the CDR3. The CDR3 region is CASSRTGPANYGYTF. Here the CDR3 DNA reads TGTGCCAGCAGCCGCACAGGGCCTGCTAACTATGGCTACACCTTC.

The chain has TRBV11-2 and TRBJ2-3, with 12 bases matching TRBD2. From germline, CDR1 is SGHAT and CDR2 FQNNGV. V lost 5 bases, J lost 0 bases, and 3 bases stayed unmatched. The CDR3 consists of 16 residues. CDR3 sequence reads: CASSLGTSGSTDTQYF. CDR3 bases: TGTGCCAGCAGCCTCGGGACTAGCGGGAGCACAGATACGCAGTATTTT. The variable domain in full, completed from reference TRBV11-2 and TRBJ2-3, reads EAGVAQSPRYKIIEKRQSVAFWCNPISGHATLYWYQQILGQGPKLLIQFQNNGVVDDSQLPKDRFSAERLKGVDSTLKIQPAKLEDSAVYLCASSLGTSGSTDTQYFGPGTRLTVL.

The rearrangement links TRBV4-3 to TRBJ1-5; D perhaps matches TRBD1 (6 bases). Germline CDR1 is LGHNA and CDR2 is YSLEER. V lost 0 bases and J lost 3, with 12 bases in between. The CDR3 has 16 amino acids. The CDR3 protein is CASSQDLAGANQPQHF. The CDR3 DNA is TGCGCCAGCAGCCAAGATCTTGCAGGGGCCAATCAGCCCCAGCATTTT.